The sequence of this T cell receptor beta chain was determined in a study of CD8 T cells in ankylosing spondylitis (dated by TCRdb to 2016 to 2017). As for the study more broadly: T cell receptor beta repertoires were profiled in healthy donors and ankylosing spondylitis patients so that disease-linked TCR variants could be found. The full study cohort comprised approximately 23 ankylosing spondylitis patients and 110 or so healthy donors. Peripheral blood was sampled, and synovial fluid was also collected from ankylosing spondylitis patients.

Details on this clonotype: Its antigen has not been determined. Per-base qualities were not stored, and no clone one base away is much larger.

Instrument used: Illumina HiSeq 2500. TCR beta libraries were prepared by quantitative 5'-RACE with molecular barcodes. The authors processed their data as follows. To identify disease-linked TCR variants, a new computational method was used, one built on a probabilistic model of VDJ rearrangement. TCRdb reanalyzed the raw reads on its own, using fastp at Q25 for trimming and MiXCR for clone calling, and kept in-frame beta chains. Merged by CDR3 protein, the rows form single entries marked with the most common genes and DNA. TCRdb, not the original authors, processed these V and J calls. The sample table holds 150,000 to 200,000 distinct CDR3 sequences, of which roughly 13% were seen once. The top ten hold roughly 11% of the sample. Reading the germline V gene gives CDR1 SGHNT and CDR2 YENEEA. From cysteine to phenylalanine, the CDR3 is 15 amino acids long. Only the CDR3 portion is preserved as DNA: 45 bases, with reading frame beginning at the first base. V gives up 5 bases and J gives up 2 bases, and the segment between their germline ends measures 13 bases.

Overall study outcomes, separate from this receptor: The disease-linked clones showed a CD8+ phenotype and occurred at relatively low frequencies in peripheral blood. A TCR beta motif made up of several highly homologous amino acid variants appeared to be characteristic of blood from ankylosing spondylitis patients. Some motif variants had previously been reported in the synovial fluid and blood of reactive arthritis patients, which suggests shared mechanisms of disease initiation. According to the report, matched synovial fluid samples from ankylosing spondylitis patients were significantly enriched for the disease-linked clones.

The V and J segments used are TRBV11-3 and TRBJ2-1; the D gene cannot be named for sure. The sequencing sample was made of blood, either unsorted or a sorted T cell fraction (not recorded which). The origin of this receptor is a female donor with ankylosing spondylitis or in good health (not recorded which). Here the CDR3 is given as CASSLSRRAYNEQFF. At the DNA level, the sequence is TGTGCCAGCAGCCTCTCTAGGAGAGCCTACAATGAGCAGTTCTTC.